This T cell receptor (beta chain) was captured by sequencing in a study of CD8 T cells in ankylosing spondylitis. The CDR3 length is 15 residues. CDR1 DFQATT and CDR2 SNEGSKA come from the germline V gene (reference sequence). The V and J ends lost 6 bases and 4 bases respectively, with 20 bases between them. Study-level points and caveats: Seven to nine highly homologous variants formed a TCR beta motif that appeared characteristic of ankylosing spondylitis blood. Past studies reported some motif variants in reactive arthritis synovial fluid and blood. Those disease-linked clones were CD8+; they were also relatively rare in peripheral blood. In ankylosing spondylitis patients, matched synovial fluid reportedly showed significant enrichment of disease-linked clones.

This clonotype has a handful of counts. As yet, its antigen is unknown. Preparation of TCR beta libraries was done by quantitative 5'-RACE with molecular barcodes. TCRdb independently ran MiXCR on the 5' RACE reads; one entry per CDR3 protein. The table has around 540,000 distinct CDR3 sequences, roughly 12% seen once. The chain links TRBV20-1 to TRBJ2-3; the D gene is possibly TRBD2 (6 bases). Input material: blood, either unsorted or a sorted T cell fraction (not recorded which). The TCR sequence derives from a male donor with ankylosing spondylitis. Written as DNA, the CDR3 is TGCAGTGCCGACGCTAGCGCCGTACCCCCAGATACGCAGTATTTT. Its protein is CSADASAVPPDTQYF.